Listed here is a single T cell receptor beta chain. The data derive from a study of shared clonotypes between healthy human individuals. CD8 cells classed as naive were CD45RO-negative and positively selected for CCR7, excluding terminally differentiated effector memory CD45RA+ cells. HIV-negative, healthy adults without recent acute infections or vaccinations were the donors. CDR3 length: 15 residues. J was trimmed by 3 bases and V by 5 bases; bases with no gene match: 10. CDR1 MNHEY and CDR2 SMNVEV come from the germline V gene (reference sequence). Using immunoSEQ multiplex PCR, the repertoire was profiled, and TCRdb retains in-frame clones only, with some absent. The sample shows 1.5 million to 2.5 million clones, less than 95% of them seen only once.

Sequences were obtained from naive CD8+ T cells sorted from blood. The genes are TRBV27 and TRBJ2-7, with 7 bases matching TRBD2. This clonotype was obtained from a man aged 18 to 30 in good health. The CDR3 DNA reads as TGTGCCAGCAGTATCCGAGGACTAGATAACTACGAGCAGTACTTC. This translates into CASSIRGLDNYEQYF.